This T cell receptor (beta chain) was identified in a study of blood T cell repertoires in COVID-19. This table comes from immunoSEQ multiplex PCR, and its TCRdb copy is limited to in-frame clones, with some not included. The data contain some 370,000 clones, 90% of them singletons. The CDR3 is made up of 15 amino acids. Germline CDR1 MNHEY, CDR2 SMNVEV (reference sequence). V trimming: 1 base; J trimming: 6 bases; junction bases outside the gene matches: 2. The clonotype was recovered from a man between 18 and 29 years old with active or convalescent COVID-19. Sequencing input: peripheral blood. The V gene is TRBV27, the J gene TRBJ2-1; 11 nucleotides match TRBD2. The CDR3, as DNA: TGTGCCAGCAGTTTATTAGCGGGAGGGCCCAATGAGCAGTTCTTC. Protein sequence: CASSLLAGGPNEQFF.